The source of this TCR beta chain is a study of blood T cells in healthy people across ages. Germline loops: CDR1 DFQATT, CDR2 SNEGSKA (reference sequence). V was cut by 0 bases and J by 7 bases, with 16 bases left in between. The CDR3 has 15 amino acids. Combining a sample-barcoded 5' primer with a J-beta primer mix, a second PCR ran for roughly 6 to 11 cycles. TCRdb ran MiXCR on the 5' RACE reads and lists one entry per CDR3 protein. The sample comprises 980,000 or so distinct CDR3 sequences, roughly 50% of which are singletons, and over 10% rests with the top ten. The chain joins TRBV20-1 to TRBJ2-1, with a possible D match to TRBD1 (5 bases). The sequence was obtained from a man under 40 in good health. The sequencing sample was made of blood. The CDR3 nucleotides read TGCAGTGCTAGAGATTCTCGTCAGGGTACGAATGAGCAGTTCTTC. Translated, it gives CSARDSRQGTNEQFF.